A selection of T cell receptor beta chains follows, all from one sample in a study of cytomegalovirus exposure and HLA in healthy donors. Libraries were prepared by immunoSEQ multiplex PCR; TCRdb keeps only in-frame clonotypes and omits some of them. The sample includes fewer than 120,000 clones, 88% of them seen just once. Material for sequencing was PBMCs. These receptors were obtained from a woman in her twenties or thirties in good health and CMV-seropositive. CDR3s include the opening cysteine and the closing phenylalanine or tryptophan. Each record gives: V gene, clone size, J gene, D gene, CDR3 DNA, CDR3 protein. D genes are given only for firm matches. The size of a clone is reported for some rows only, either as once, few or many, or as a class for expanded clones.

TRBV5-1	.	TRBJ2-3	.	TGCGCCAGCAGCTTTAGCGGAACGCAGTATTTT	CASSFSGTQYF
TRBV21-1	once	TRBJ2-3	.	TGTGCCAGCAGCAAAGCGATCCTAAAACTAAGGGGAGATACGCAGTATTTT	CASSKAILKLRGDTQYF
TRBV6-5	.	TRBJ1-5	TRBD1	TGTGCCAGCAGCCCCCAGGGGGTAAGCAATCAGCCCCAGCATTTT	CASSPQGVSNQPQHF
TRBV28	.	TRBJ2-4	.	TGTGCCAGCAGTTCCGAGCGGACCTATGGTAACATTCAGTACTTC	CASSSERTYGNIQYF
TRBV23-1	few	TRBJ2-7	.	TGCGCCAGCAGTCAATCGCCAGGACTGGATTCTATTCACCCAGACTACGAGCAGTACTTC	CASSQSPGLDSIHPDYEQYF
TRBV19	.	TRBJ1-1	TRBD1	TGTGCCAGTAGAAGAAAACCGGGACAGGGACGCATGAACACTGAAGCTTTCTTT	CASRRKPGQGRMNTEAFF
TRBV7-2	.	TRBJ2-3	.	TGTGCCAGCAGCTTAGTCCATAGCACAGATACGCAGTATTTT	CASSLVHSTDTQYF
TRBV11-2	.	TRBJ1-1	.	TGTGCCAGCAGCTTACAAGGAGGGACTGAAGCTTTCTTT	CASSLQGGTEAFF
TRBV7-9	.	TRBJ2-1	TRBD2	TGTGCCAGCAGCTTAGCGACTAGCGGGGGGTTGTACAATGAGCAGTTCTTC	CASSLATSGGLYNEQFF
TRBV11-2	.	TRBJ2-5	.	TGTGCCAGCAGCTTAGCCCAGGGGAACACCCAAGAGACCCAGTACTTC	CASSLAQGNTQETQYF
TRBV29-1	once	TRBJ2-5	TRBD1	TGCAGCGCCTCCCCCGGGACAGTCGGGACCCAGTACTTC	CSASPGTVGTQYF
TRBV27	.	TRBJ1-1	TRBD1	TGTGCCAGCAGGTCGACAGGGGGCCACACTGAAGCTTTCTTT	CASRSTGGHTEAFF
TRBV28	.	TRBJ2-7	TRBD2	TGTGCCAGCAGTCAGACTAGCGGGAGCTCCTACGAGCAGTACTTC	CASSQTSGSSYEQYF
TRBV2	few	TRBJ2-2	TRBD2	TGTGCCAGCAGTGAACGGGGGGTTTTCTTCCCCGGGGAGCTGTTTTTT	CASSERGVFFPGELFF
TRBV7-6	once	TRBJ2-5	TRBD2	TGTGCCAGCAGCTTAGTCGCGGGAGTAGAGACCCAGTACTTC	CASSLVAGVETQYF
TRBV5-6	.	TRBJ1-5	TRBD1	TGTGCCAGCAGCCCGCGGCCGGGCAGGGGGCCCGCTCAGCCCCAGCATTTT	CASSPRPGRGPAQPQHF
TRBV7-9	.	TRBJ1-2	TRBD1	TGTGCCAGCAGCCCCCAGGGGGATTATGGCTACACCTTC	CASSPQGDYGYTF
TRBV29-1	.	TRBJ1-1	.	TGCAGCGTAGCACAGGACATGAACACTGAAGCTTTCTTT	CSVAQDMNTEAFF
TRBV7-9	.	TRBJ1-1	TRBD1	TGTGCCAGCAGCGCACAGGGGGGAATTGGAGCTTTCTTT	CASSAQGGIGAFF
TRBV6-5	.	TRBJ1-6	.	TGTGCCAGCAGTTACTCGACACCCAATAATTCACCCCTCCACTTT	CASSYSTPNNSPLHF
TRBV7-2	.	TRBJ2-7	TRBD2	TGTGCCAGCAGCTTAGGAGGTAGCGGGGGATCCTACGAGCAGTACTTC	CASSLGGSGGSYEQYF
TRBV2	few	TRBJ2-7	.	TGTGCCAGCAGCCCCAGCTCCTACGAGCAGTACTTC	CASSPSSYEQYF
TRBV18	few	TRBJ1-5	.	TGTGCCAGCTCACCAGGACAGTTCGATCAGCCCCAGCATTTT	CASSPGQFDQPQHF
TRBV5-1	once	TRBJ1-2	TRBD1	TGCGCCAGCAGCTTGGAGGGGGCCGGCTATGGCTACACCTTC	CASSLEGAGYGYTF
TRBV4-2	.	TRBJ1-5	.	TGTGCCAGCAGCCAAGATGGGAGGGTCCCTGGTCAGCCCCAGCATTTT	CASSQDGRVPGQPQHF
TRBV5-1	.	TRBJ1-2	TRBD1	TGCGCCAGCAGCTTGGCCTGGACAGGGGAAGGGGTAAACTATGGCTACACCTTC	CASSLAWTGEGVNYGYTF
TRBV29-1	.	TRBJ2-7	.	TGCAGCGTGGGCCGGAGTAGGGAGGTCGAGCAGTACTTC	CSVGRSREVEQYF
TRBV20-1	.	TRBJ2-5	.	TGCAGTGCTGTCAAAGAGACCCAGTACTTC	CSAVKETQYF
TRBV30	.	TRBJ2-3	TRBD2	TGTGCCTGGAGTCGACTAGCGGGAAGCACAGATACGCAGTATTTT	CAWSRLAGSTDTQYF
TRBV18	.	TRBJ2-3	.	TGTGCCAGCTCAGGGGAGAATCCGGGAAAGATGGCAGATACGCAGTATTTT	CASSGENPGKMADTQYF
TRBV4-1	once	TRBJ2-7	TRBD2	TGCGCCAGCAGCCAAGTTCAACTAGCGGGAGCCTACGAGCAGTACTTC	CASSQVQLAGAYEQYF
TRBV9	.	TRBJ2-7	.	TGTGCCAGCAGCGTAGGGGCCTTCGATCCGTACGAGCAGTACTTC	CASSVGAFDPYEQYF
TRBV11-2	.	TRBJ1-1	.	TGTGCCAGCAGCTTTCGAGACACTGAAGCTTTCTTT	CASSFRDTEAFF
TRBV6-1	.	TRBJ2-3	TRBD2	TGTGCCAGCAGTAGCGGGGCCTTCGATACGCAGTATTTT	CASSSGAFDTQYF
TRBV13	.	TRBJ2-7	TRBD2	TGTGCCAGCAGCTCGGGACTAGCGGGAGCAGGCGAGCAGTACTTC	CASSSGLAGAGEQYF
TRBV6-6	.	TRBJ1-2	TRBD1	TGTGCCAGCAGTTACCTAGGGGGCTACTATGGCTACACCTTC	CASSYLGGYYGYTF
TRBV5-1	.	TRBJ1-6	.	TGCGCCAGCAGCTTCGCAGGGGCGCATTCACCCCTCCACTTT	CASSFAGAHSPLHF
TRBV28	.	TRBJ2-4	.	TGTGCCAGCAGGGGAGTTTTAAACATTCAGTACTTC	CASRGVLNIQYF
TRBV28	.	TRBJ2-1	TRBD2	TGTGCCAGCACCCCCGGGGGGTATGGGTCCTACAATGAGCAGTTCTTC	CASTPGGYGSYNEQFF
TRBV4-3	.	TRBJ2-1	.	TGCGCCAGCAGCCAAGATCTTGGGGCGTCCTACAATGAGCAGTTCTTC	CASSQDLGASYNEQFF
TRBV25-1	.	TRBJ1-2	.	TGTGCCAGCTCGGGAACCGGGGTCGGCTATGGCTACACCTTC	CASSGTGVGYGYTF
TRBV5-1	.	TRBJ2-5	.	TGCGCCAGCAGCTCCGAATCCACGGGTACCCAGTACTTC	CASSSESTGTQYF
TRBV12-5	.	TRBJ1-2	TRBD1	TGTGCTAGTGGGGGGACAGGGCGACAAAGTGGCTACACCTTC	CASGGTGRQSGYTF
TRBV19	.	TRBJ1-1	TRBD1	TGTGCCAGTAGCTTCGGACAGGTGAACACTGAAGCTTTCTTT	CASSFGQVNTEAFF
TRBV10-2	.	TRBJ1-1	.	TGCGCCAGCAGTGACAGGGAAGACACTGAAGCTTTCTTT	CASSDREDTEAFF
TRBV14	.	TRBJ1-2	TRBD1	TGTGCCAGCAGCCAAGGAGAGGGGGCACATAGGTATGGCTACACCTTC	CASSQGEGAHRYGYTF
TRBV5-6	.	TRBJ2-6	.	TGTGCCAGCAGCTTGGCCACATCTGGGGCCAACGTCCTGACTTTC	CASSLATSGANVLTF
TRBV5-8	.	TRBJ2-7	.	TGTGCCAGCAGCTTGGATCAGGGAACCGAGCAGTACTTC	CASSLDQGTEQYF
TRBV7-3	.	TRBJ2-1	TRBD1	TGTGCCAGCAGCTTACAGGGGGCGGCGAACAATGAGCAGTTCTTC	CASSLQGAANNEQFF
TRBV5-1	.	TRBJ2-7	TRBD2	TGCGCCAGCAGCTTGAGTCCCTGGACTAGCGGGAACGATGCGAGCGAGCAGTACTTC	CASSLSPWTSGNDASEQYF
TRBV7-3	.	TRBJ2-1	TRBD2	TGTGCCAGCAGCTCTCTAGCGGGAAGGGCGTTTGAGCAGTTCTTC	CASSSLAGRAFEQFF
TRBV13	.	TRBJ2-1	TRBD2	TGTGCCAGCAGCTTAGACACTAGCGGGTCCTTCAATGAGCAGTTCTTC	CASSLDTSGSFNEQFF
TRBV7-9	.	TRBJ1-1	TRBD1	TGTGCCAGCAGCTCAGACAGGGGCTACAACACTGAAGCTTTCTTT	CASSSDRGYNTEAFF
TRBV7-9	.	TRBJ2-1	TRBD2	TGTGCCAGCAGTAGGACTAGTTCCAATGAGCAGTTCTTC	CASSRTSSNEQFF
TRBV30	.	TRBJ1-3	.	TGTGCCTGGAGTGTTCCCGGAGTATCTGGAAACACCATATATTTT	CAWSVPGVSGNTIYF
TRBV15	.	TRBJ2-5	TRBD1	TGTGCCACCAGCAGAGAGGCAGGGGGTGAGACCCAGTACTTC	CATSREAGGETQYF
TRBV2	.	TRBJ1-1	.	TGTGCCAGCACCACAGATGAGTATACTGAAGCTTTCTTT	CASTTDEYTEAFF